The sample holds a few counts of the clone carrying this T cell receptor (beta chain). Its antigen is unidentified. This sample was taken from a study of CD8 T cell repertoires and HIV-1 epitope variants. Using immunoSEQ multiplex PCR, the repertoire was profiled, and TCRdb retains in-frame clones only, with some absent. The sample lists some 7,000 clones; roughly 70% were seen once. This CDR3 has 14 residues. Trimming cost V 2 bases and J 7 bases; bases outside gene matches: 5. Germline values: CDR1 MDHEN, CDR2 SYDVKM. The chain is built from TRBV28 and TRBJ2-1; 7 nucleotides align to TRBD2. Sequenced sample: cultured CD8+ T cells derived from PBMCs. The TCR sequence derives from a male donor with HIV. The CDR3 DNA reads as TGTGCCAGCAGTTTAGTGGGAGGGAATAATGAGCAGTTCTTC. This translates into CASSLVGGNNEQFF.